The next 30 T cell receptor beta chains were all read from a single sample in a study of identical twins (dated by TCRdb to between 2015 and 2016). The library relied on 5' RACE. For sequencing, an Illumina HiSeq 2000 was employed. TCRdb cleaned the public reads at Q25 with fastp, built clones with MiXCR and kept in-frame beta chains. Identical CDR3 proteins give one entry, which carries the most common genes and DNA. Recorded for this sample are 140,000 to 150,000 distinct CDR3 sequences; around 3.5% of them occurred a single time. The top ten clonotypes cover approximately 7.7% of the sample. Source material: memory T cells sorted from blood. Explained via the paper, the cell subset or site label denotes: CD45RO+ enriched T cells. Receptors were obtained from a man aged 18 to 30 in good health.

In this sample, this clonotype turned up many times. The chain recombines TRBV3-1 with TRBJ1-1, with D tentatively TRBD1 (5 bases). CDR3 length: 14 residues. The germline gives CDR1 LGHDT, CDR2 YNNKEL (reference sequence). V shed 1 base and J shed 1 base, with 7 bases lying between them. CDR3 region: CASSQVGQNTEAFF. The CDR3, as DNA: TGTGCCAGCAGCCAAGTAGGACAGAACACTGAAGCTTTCTTT.

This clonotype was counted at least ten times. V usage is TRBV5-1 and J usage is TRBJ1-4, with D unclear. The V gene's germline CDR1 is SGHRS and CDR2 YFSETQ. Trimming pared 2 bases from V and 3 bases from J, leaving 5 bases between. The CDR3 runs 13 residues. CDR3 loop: CASSLSANEKLFF. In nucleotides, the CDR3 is TGCGCCAGCAGCTTATCCGCTAATGAAAAACTGTTTTTT. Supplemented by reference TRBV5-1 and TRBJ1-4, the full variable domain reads KAGVTQTPRYLIKTRGQQVTLSCSPISGHRSVSWYQQTPGQGLQFLFEYFSETQRNKGNFPGRFSGRQFSNSRSEMNVSTLELGDSALYLCASSLSANEKLFFGSGTQLSVL.

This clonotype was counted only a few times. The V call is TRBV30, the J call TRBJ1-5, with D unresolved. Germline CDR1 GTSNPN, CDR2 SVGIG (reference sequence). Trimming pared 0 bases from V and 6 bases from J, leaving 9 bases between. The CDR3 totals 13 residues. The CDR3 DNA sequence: TGTGCCTGGAGTGTAGGAGAAACTCAGCCCCAGCATTTT. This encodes CAWSVGETQPQHF.

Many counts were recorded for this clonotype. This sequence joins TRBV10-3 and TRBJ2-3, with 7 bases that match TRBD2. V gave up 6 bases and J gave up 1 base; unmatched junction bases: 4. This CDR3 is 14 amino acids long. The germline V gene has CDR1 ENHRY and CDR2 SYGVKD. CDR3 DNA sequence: TGTGCCATCAGAACTAGCGTTGGCACAGATACGCAGTATTTT. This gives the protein CAIRTSVGTDTQYF.

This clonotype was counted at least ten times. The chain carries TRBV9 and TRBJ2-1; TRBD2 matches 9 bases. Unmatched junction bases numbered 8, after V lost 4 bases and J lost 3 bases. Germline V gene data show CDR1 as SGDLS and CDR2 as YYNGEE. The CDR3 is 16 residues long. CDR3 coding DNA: TGTGCCAGCAGCACCCCAGGGCGGGAGGGCTACAATGAGCAGTTCTTC. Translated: CASSTPGREGYNEQFF.

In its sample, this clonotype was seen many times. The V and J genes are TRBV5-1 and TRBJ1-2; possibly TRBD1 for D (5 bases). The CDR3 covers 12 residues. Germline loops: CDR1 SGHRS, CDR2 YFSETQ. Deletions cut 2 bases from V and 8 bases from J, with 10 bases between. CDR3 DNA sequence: TGCGCCAGCAGCTTTCAGGGAGCCGGCTACACCTTC. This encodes CASSFQGAGYTF.

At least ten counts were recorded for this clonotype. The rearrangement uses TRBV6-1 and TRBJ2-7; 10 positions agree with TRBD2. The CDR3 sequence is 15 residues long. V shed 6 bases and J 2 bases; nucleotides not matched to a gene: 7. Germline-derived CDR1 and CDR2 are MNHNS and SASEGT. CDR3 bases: TGTGCCAGCAGGGGACTAGCGATAGCAACCTACGAGCAGTACTTC. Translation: CASRGLAIATYEQYF.

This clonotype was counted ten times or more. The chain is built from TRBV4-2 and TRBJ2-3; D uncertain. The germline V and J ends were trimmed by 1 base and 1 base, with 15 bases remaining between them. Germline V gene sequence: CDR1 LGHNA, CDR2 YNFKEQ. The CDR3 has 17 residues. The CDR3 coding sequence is TGTGCCAGCAGCCAAGGAGCGACTCCGATACGCACAGATACGCAGTATTTT. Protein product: CASSQGATPIRTDTQYF.

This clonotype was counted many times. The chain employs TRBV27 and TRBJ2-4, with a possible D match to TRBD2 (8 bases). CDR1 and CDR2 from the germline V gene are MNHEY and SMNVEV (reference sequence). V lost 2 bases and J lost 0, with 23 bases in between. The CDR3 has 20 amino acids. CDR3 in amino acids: CASSLISGFGRGLAKNIQYF. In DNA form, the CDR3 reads TGTGCCAGCAGTTTAATCTCCGGTTTCGGGAGGGGGCTAGCCAAAAACATTCAGTACTTC.

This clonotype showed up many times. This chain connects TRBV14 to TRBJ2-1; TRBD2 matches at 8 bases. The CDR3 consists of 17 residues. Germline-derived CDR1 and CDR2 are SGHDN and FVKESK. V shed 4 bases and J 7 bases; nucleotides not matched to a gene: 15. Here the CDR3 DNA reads TGTGCCAGCAGCCCGAGGGAGCGGGAGTTACCCTGGAATGAGCAGTTCTTC. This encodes CASSPRERELPWNEQFF.

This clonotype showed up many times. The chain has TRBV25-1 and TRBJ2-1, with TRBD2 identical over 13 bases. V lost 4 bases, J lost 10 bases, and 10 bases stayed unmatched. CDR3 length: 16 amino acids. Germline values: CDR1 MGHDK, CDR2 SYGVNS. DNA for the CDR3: TGTGCCAGCAGTGCTAAGACTAGCGGGGGGATGGGGGAGCAGTTCTTC. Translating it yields CASSAKTSGGMGEQFF.

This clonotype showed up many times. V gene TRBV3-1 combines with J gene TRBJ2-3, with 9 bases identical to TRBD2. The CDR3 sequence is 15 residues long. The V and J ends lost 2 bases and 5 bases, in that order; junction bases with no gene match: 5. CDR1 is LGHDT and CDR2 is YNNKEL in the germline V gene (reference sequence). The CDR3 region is CASSQLLAGLDTQYF. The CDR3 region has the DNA TGTGCCAGCAGCCAATTGCTAGCGGGACTAGATACGCAGTATTTT.

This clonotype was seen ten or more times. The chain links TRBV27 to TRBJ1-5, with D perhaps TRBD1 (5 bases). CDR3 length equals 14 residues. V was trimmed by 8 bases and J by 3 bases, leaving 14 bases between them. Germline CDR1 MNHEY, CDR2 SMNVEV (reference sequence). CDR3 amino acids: CASPTGMVNQPQHF. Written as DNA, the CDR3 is TGTGCCAGCCCTACAGGAATGGTCAATCAGCCCCAGCATTTT.

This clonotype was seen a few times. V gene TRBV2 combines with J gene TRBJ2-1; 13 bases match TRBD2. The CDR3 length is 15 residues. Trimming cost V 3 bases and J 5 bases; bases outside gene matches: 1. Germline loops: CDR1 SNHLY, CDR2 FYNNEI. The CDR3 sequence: CASSDGLAGDNEQFF. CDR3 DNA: TGTGCCAGCAGTGATGGACTAGCGGGGGACAATGAGCAGTTCTTC.

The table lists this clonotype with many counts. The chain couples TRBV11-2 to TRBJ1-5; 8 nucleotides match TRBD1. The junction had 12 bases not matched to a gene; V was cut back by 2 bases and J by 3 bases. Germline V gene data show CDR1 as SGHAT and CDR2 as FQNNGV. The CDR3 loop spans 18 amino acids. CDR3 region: CASSLNQNRGAYNQPQHF. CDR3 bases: TGTGCCAGCAGCTTAAATCAAAACAGGGGGGCATACAATCAGCCCCAGCATTTT.

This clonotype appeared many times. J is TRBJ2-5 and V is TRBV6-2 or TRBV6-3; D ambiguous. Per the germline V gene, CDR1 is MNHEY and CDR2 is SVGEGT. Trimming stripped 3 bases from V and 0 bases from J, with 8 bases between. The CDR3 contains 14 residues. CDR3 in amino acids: CASSYSENQETQYF. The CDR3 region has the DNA TGTGCCAGCAGTTATTCGGAAAACCAAGAGACCCAGTACTTC.

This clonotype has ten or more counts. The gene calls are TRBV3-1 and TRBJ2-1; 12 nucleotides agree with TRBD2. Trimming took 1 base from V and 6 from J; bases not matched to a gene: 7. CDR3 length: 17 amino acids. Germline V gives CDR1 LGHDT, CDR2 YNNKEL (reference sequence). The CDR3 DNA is TGTGCCAGCAGCCAAGCCCGACTAGCGGGAGCTCGCAATGAGCAGTTCTTC. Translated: CASSQARLAGARNEQFF.

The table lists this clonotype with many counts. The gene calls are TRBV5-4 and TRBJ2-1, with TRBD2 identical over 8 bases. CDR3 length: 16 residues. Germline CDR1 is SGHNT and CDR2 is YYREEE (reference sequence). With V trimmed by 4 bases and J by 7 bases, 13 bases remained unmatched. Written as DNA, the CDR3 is TGTGCCAGCAGCACTTCGGGGGGGAGGGGGTCGAATGAGCAGTTCTTC. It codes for CASSTSGGRGSNEQFF.

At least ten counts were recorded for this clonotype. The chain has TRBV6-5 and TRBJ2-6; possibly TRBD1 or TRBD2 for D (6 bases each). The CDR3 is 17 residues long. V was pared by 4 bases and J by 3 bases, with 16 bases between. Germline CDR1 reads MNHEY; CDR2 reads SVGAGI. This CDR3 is CASSLAGQKVGANVLTF. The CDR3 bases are TGTGCCAGCAGTTTGGCGGGACAAAAGGTTGGGGCCAACGTCCTGACTTTC.

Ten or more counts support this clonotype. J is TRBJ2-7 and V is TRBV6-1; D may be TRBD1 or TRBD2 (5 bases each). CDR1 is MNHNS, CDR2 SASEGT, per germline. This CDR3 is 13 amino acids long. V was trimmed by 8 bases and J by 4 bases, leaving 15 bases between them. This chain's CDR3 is CASAPGRIYEQYF. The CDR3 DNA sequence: TGTGCCAGCGCCCCGGGACGTATTTACGAGCAGTACTTC.

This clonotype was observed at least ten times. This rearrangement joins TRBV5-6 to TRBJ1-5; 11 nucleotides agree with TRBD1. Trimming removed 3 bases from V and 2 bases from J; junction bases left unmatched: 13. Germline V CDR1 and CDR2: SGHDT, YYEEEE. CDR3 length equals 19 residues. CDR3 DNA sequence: TGTGCCAGCAGCTCGGGCGGGACAGGGGGGCCTGGCCGCAATCAGCCCCAGCATTTT. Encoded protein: CASSSGGTGGPGRNQPQHF.

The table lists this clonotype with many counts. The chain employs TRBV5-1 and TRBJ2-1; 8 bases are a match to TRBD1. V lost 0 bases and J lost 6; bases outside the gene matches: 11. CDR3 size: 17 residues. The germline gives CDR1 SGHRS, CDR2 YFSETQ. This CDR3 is CASSLVPGQVVVNEQFF. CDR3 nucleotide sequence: TGCGCCAGCAGCTTGGTCCCGGGACAGGTTGTAGTCAATGAGCAGTTCTTC.

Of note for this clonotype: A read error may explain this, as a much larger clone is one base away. The CDR3 here is CSASSRRTNEQFF. CDR3 DNA: TGCAGTGCTAGTTCTCGCCGGACAAATGAGCAGTTCTTC. V gene TRBV20-1 combines with J gene TRBJ2-1; D perhaps matches TRBD1 (5 bases). Germline V gene data show CDR1 as DFQATT and CDR2 as SNEGSKA (reference sequence). The CDR3 sequence is 13 residues long. The V end lost 3 bases, the J end lost 7 bases, and 13 bases lay between the germline ends.

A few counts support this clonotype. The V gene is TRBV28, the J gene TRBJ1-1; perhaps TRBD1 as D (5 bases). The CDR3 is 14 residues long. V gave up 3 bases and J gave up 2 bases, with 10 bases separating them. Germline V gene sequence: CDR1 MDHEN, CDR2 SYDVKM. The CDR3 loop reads CASSFSGVNTEAFF. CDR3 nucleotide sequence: TGTGCCAGCAGTTTTTCGGGGGTCAACACTGAAGCTTTCTTT.

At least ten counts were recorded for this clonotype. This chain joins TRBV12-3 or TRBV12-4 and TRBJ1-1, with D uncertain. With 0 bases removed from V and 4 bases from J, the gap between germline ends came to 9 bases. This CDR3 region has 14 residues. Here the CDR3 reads CASSLAALGTEAFF. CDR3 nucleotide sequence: TGTGCCAGCAGTTTAGCCGCCTTGGGCACTGAAGCTTTCTTT.

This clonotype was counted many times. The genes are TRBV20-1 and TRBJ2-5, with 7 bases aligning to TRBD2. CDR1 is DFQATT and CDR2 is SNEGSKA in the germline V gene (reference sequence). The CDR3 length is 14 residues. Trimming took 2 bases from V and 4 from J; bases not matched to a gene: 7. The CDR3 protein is CSARPLAQGETQYF. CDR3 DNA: TGCAGTGCTAGACCACTAGCGCAGGGAGAGACCCAGTACTTC.

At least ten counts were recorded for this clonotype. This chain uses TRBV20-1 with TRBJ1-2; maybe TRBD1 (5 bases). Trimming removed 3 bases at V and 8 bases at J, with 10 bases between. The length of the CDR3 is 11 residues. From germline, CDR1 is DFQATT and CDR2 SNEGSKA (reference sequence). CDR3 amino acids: CSASLRGGYTF. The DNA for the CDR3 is TGCAGTGCTAGTCTGCGGGGGGGCTACACCTTC.

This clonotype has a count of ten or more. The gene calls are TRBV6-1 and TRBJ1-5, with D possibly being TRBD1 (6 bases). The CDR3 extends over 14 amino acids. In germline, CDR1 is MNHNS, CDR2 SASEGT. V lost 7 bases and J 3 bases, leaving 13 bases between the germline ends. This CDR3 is CASKSGHPNQPQHF. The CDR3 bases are TGTGCCAGCAAGTCGGGACATCCCAATCAGCCCCAGCATTTT.

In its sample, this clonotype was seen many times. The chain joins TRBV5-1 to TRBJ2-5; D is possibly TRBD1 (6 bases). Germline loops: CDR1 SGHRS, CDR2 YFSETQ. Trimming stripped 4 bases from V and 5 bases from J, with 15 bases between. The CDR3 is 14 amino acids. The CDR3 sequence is CASSPGAPWETQYF. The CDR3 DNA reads TGCGCCAGCAGCCCAGGGGCGCCGTGGGAGACCCAGTACTTC. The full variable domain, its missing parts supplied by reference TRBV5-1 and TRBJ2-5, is KAGVTQTPRYLIKTRGQQVTLSCSPISGHRSVSWYQQTPGQGLQFLFEYFSETQRNKGNFPGRFSGRQFSNSRSEMNVSTLELGDSALYLCASSPGAPWETQYFGPGTRLLVL.

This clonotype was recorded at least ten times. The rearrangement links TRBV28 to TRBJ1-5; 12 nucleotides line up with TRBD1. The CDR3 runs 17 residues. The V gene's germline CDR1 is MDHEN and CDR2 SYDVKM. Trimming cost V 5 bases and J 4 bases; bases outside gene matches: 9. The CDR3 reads CASSRIGTGGGNQPQHF. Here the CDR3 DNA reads TGTGCCAGCAGTCGGATCGGGACAGGGGGCGGTAATCAGCCCCAGCATTTT.